The subject of this entry is one TCR beta chain. The germline V gene has CDR1 LNHDA and CDR2 SQIVND (reference sequence). The CDR3 has 15 amino acids. V gave up 3 bases and J gave up 9 bases; unmatched junction bases: 9. The sample is drawn from a study of blood T cell repertoires in COVID-19. Original processing methods: Reference gene primer amplification gave estimated nucleated cell counts. Measured with immunoSEQ multiplex PCR; TCRdb has only the in-frame clones, and not every one. V and J calls and clone size are given by that table; D and trimming were obtained from the DNA. The sample holds about 260,000 clones, 86% seen once.

The sequenced material came from peripheral blood. This receptor was taken from a man aged 25 to 40 with active or convalescent COVID-19. The chain combines TRBV19 with TRBJ2-1, with 9 positions matching TRBD2. The DNA for the CDR3 is TGTGCCAGTAGTATCTCCGCGGGGGGGCATAGTGAGCAGTTCTTC. Residues: CASSISAGGHSEQFF.